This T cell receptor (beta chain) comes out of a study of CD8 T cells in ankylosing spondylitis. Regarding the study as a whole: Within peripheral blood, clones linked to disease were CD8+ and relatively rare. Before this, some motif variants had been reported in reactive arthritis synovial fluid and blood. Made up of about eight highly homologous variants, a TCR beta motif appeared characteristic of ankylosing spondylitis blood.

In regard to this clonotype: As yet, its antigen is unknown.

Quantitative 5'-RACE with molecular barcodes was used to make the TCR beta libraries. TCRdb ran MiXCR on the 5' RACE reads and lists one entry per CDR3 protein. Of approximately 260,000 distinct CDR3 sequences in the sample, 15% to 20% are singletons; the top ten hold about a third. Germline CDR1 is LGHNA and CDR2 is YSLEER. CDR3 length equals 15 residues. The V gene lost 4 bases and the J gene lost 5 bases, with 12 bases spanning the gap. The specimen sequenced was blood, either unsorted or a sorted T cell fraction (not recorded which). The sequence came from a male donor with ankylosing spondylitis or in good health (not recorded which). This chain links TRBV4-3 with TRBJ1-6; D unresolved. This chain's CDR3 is CASSPRHLNNSPLHF. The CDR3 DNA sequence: TGCGCCAGCAGCCCAAGACACCTTAATAATTCACCCCTCCACTTT.